This TCR beta chain is drawn from a study of shared clonotypes between healthy human individuals. The donors, healthy adults who were HIV-negative, had experienced no recent acute infections or vaccinations. The study, taken as a whole, reports: In general, naive subsets displayed greater estimated richness than memory subsets did.

The germline V gene has CDR1 SGHTA and CDR2 FQGNSA. The V gene end was trimmed by 8 bases and the J gene end by 6 bases; junction bases not matched to a gene: 7. The CDR3 runs to 13 residues. At a deep level, the assay was run. Assay: immunoSEQ multiplex PCR; the TCRdb copy retains only in-frame clones and omits some. The data hold about 1.5 million clones, with over 95% observed a single time. This clone was seen just once. The antigen is unknown. This TCR was sampled from a man aged 25 to 40 in good health. J is TRBJ2-7 and V is TRBV7-2; TRBD1 agrees at 10 bases. Sequenced material: naive CD4+ T cells sorted from blood. Subset specified: CD45RA+ positively selected. CDR3 amino acids: CASGGQGSLEQYF. The CDR3 DNA follows: TGTGCCAGCGGGGGACAGGGGAGTCTCGAGCAGTACTTC.